This TCR beta chain was retrieved from a study of radiotherapy plus CTLA-4 blockade in lung cancer. Study details: Of all patients, approximately 20% responded objectively and around 31% showed disease control.

With ipilimumab providing CTLA-4 blockade, focal radiation was administered to patients who had chemo-refractory metastatic non-small-cell lung cancer. The CDR3 loop spans 14 amino acids. Trimming removed 4 bases from V and 11 bases from J, with 20 bases in between. Germline CDR1 MRHNA, CDR2 SNTAGT. Sequencing was performed with immunoSEQ multiplex PCR; in TCRdb, only in-frame clones are kept and a portion is missing. The table has some 34,000 clones, about two thirds seen once. Findings of the study overall: The best prediction of response reportedly came from early blood T cell clone dynamics, with interferon-beta. In blood, tumor-derived TCR clones expanded after radiotherapy plus ipilimumab.

This clone has only a few counts. The antigen is undetermined. This receptor was identified in a human donor with non-small cell lung cancer who had stable disease on radiotherapy plus ipilimumab. The chain recombines TRBV6-4 with TRBJ1-2; D gene ambiguous. The sample here was peripheral blood, taken from a patient treated with radiotherapy plus ipilimumab. CDR3 in amino acids: CASSAGYLEVGYTF. CDR3 coding DNA: TGTGCCAGCAGTGCGGGGTATTTAGAGGTCGGGTACACCTTC.